This T cell receptor beta chain was sequenced during a study of blood T cell repertoires in COVID-19. The assay was immunoSEQ multiplex PCR, and TCRdb's table has in-frame clones only and misses some. This sample has fewer than 120,000 clones, with roughly 82% found just once. Germline CDR1 is LGHDT and CDR2 is YNNKEL (reference sequence). The junction had 1 base not matched to a gene; V was cut back by 1 base and J by 0 bases. The CDR3 runs 16 residues. Sequenced input: peripheral blood. The clonotype originates from a woman in her fifties or sixties with acute or convalescent COVID-19. The rearrangement links TRBV3-1 (or the pseudogene TRBV3-2) to TRBJ1-3; 9 bases are shared with TRBD1. The CDR3 loop reads CASSQGTGASGNTIYF. CDR3 sequence (DNA): TGTGCCAGCAGCCAAGGGACAGGGGCCTCTGGAAACACCATATATTTT.